The rows below give T cell receptor beta chains drawn from one sample of a study of blood T cells in healthy people across ages. TCRdb re-derived calls from the 5' RACE reads in MiXCR, one entry per CDR3 protein. Altogether almost 1 million distinct CDR3 sequences are present, roughly half being singletons, with the ten largest covering 20% to 25%. The specimen sequenced was blood. These receptors all come from a woman aged 60-70 years in good health. Each CDR3 is given with its conserved first and last residue. Each record gives: clone size, J gene, D gene, V gene, CDR3 DNA, CDR3 protein. The D gene is left open where the match is weak. For some rows the clone size is stated as once, few or many, or as a class when expanded; others skip it.

abundance: -; j_gene: TRBJ2-7; d_gene: TRBD1; v_gene: TRBV27; CDR3nt: TGTGCCAGCAGTTGGTCCACAGGGGTGTATAACGAGCAGTACTTC; CDR3aa: CASSWSTGVYNEQYF
abundance: -; j_gene: TRBJ2-7; d_gene: -; v_gene: TRBV5-1; CDR3nt: TGCGCCAGCAGCCAGGACAGCGTCTACGAGCAGTACTTC; CDR3aa: CASSQDSVYEQYF
abundance: once; j_gene: TRBJ2-7; d_gene: TRBD2; v_gene: TRBV10-3; CDR3nt: TGTGCCATCAGGTCTCGACTAGCGGGGGAATACGAGCAGTACTTC; CDR3aa: CAIRSRLAGEYEQYF
abundance: few; j_gene: TRBJ2-3; d_gene: -; v_gene: TRBV12-3/TRBV12-4; CDR3nt: TGTGCCAGCAGCATACCAGCCGGGGGACGAGATACGCAGTATTTT; CDR3aa: CASSIPAGGRDTQYF
abundance: -; j_gene: TRBJ2-7; d_gene: TRBD1; v_gene: TRBV29-1; CDR3nt: TGCAGCGCCCGGACAGGGGGATCCGAGCAGTACTTC; CDR3aa: CSARTGGSEQYF
abundance: once; j_gene: TRBJ2-3; d_gene: TRBD1; v_gene: TRBV10-1; CDR3nt: TGCGCCAGACCCGAACAGGGGCAGGGGAACACAGGTACGCAGTATTTT; CDR3aa: CARPEQGQGNTGTQYF
abundance: many; j_gene: TRBJ2-1; d_gene: -; v_gene: TRBV29-1; CDR3nt: TGCAGCGTCAATGACCTCAATGAGCAGTTCTTC; CDR3aa: CSVNDLNEQFF
abundance: -; j_gene: TRBJ2-7; d_gene: TRBD2; v_gene: TRBV20-1; CDR3nt: TGCAGTGCTAGAGATCTCCGACCCTCTAGCGGGGAGAGGTACAATGAGCAGTACTTC; CDR3aa: CSARDLRPSSGERYNEQYF
abundance: -; j_gene: TRBJ2-1; d_gene: -; v_gene: TRBV5-1; CDR3nt: TGCGCCAGCAGCTGGGGGCCGAACCACTACAATGAGCAGTTCTTC; CDR3aa: CASSWGPNHYNEQFF
abundance: few; j_gene: TRBJ2-1; d_gene: TRBD1; v_gene: TRBV20-1; CDR3nt: TGCAGTGCTCCGGGACAGGCCAACAATGAGCAGTTCTTC; CDR3aa: CSAPGQANNEQFF
abundance: few; j_gene: TRBJ1-1; d_gene: -; v_gene: TRBV29-1; CDR3nt: TGCAGCGTTTCCGCGGGGGGTTTGAACACTGAAGCTTTCTTT; CDR3aa: CSVSAGGLNTEAFF
abundance: -; j_gene: TRBJ2-3; d_gene: -; v_gene: TRBV2; CDR3nt: TGTGCCAGCAGTGAAATTTTCACAGATACGCAGTATTTT; CDR3aa: CASSEIFTDTQYF
abundance: -; j_gene: TRBJ2-7; d_gene: TRBD1; v_gene: TRBV7-9; CDR3nt: TGTGCCAGCAGTCAAGGGGACAGAGAGCAGTACTTC; CDR3aa: CASSQGDREQYF
abundance: few; j_gene: TRBJ2-3; d_gene: TRBD2; v_gene: TRBV28; CDR3nt: TGTGCCAGCAGTTACCTAGCGGGAGTTACAGATACGCAGTATTTT; CDR3aa: CASSYLAGVTDTQYF
abundance: few; j_gene: TRBJ2-1; d_gene: TRBD1; v_gene: TRBV7-9; CDR3nt: TGTGCCAGCAGCCCCTGGACAGGGGCGAATGAGCAGTTCTTC; CDR3aa: CASSPWTGANEQFF
abundance: -; j_gene: TRBJ1-5; d_gene: -; v_gene: TRBV3-1; CDR3nt: TGTGCCGGCAGCCGCAATTCGGGCAATCAGCCCCAGCATTTT; CDR3aa: CAGSRNSGNQPQHF
abundance: -; j_gene: TRBJ2-5; d_gene: TRBD2; v_gene: TRBV19; CDR3nt: TGTGCCAGTAGTATCGGGACTAGCTTCATTCTGGAGACCCAGTACTTC; CDR3aa: CASSIGTSFILETQYF
abundance: many; j_gene: TRBJ2-3; d_gene: -; v_gene: TRBV5-5; CDR3nt: TGTGCCAGCAGCTTGGAGGGCAGGCCCCCTAGCACAGATACGCAGTATTTT; CDR3aa: CASSLEGRPPSTDTQYF
abundance: -; j_gene: TRBJ2-1; d_gene: TRBD2; v_gene: TRBV5-1; CDR3nt: TGCGCCAGCAGCCTGACTAGCGGGAGGGATTTTTATGGTGTGCAGTTCTTC; CDR3aa: CASSLTSGRDFYGVQFF
abundance: -; j_gene: TRBJ2-2; d_gene: TRBD2; v_gene: TRBV12-3/TRBV12-4; CDR3nt: TGTGCCAGCAGAACCGGGACTAGCGGGAGGGCCGGGGAGCTGTTTTTT; CDR3aa: CASRTGTSGRAGELFF
abundance: once; j_gene: TRBJ2-7; d_gene: -; v_gene: TRBV5-6; CDR3nt: TGTGCCAGCAGCGGGCCGACTCCCTCCTACGAGCAGTACTTC; CDR3aa: CASSGPTPSYEQYF